This is a list of T cell receptor beta chains from one sample in a study of shared T cell receptors in the human thymus. The data were produced by immunoSEQ multiplex PCR, yet TCRdb's version contains in-frame clones alone and is incomplete. This sample has some 640,000 clones, with 87% found just once. These data were also reused for a study on human thymus T cells.

Sequenced sample: thymocytes. The receptors shown here come from a boy younger than two with a congenital heart defect. CDR3s include the opening cysteine and the closing phenylalanine or tryptophan. Fields, in order: V gene, D gene, clone size, J gene, CDR3 DNA, CDR3 protein. The D gene is left open where the match is weak. Expanded clones get a size class; other rows say once, few or many, or leave the size out.

>TRBV7-9|NA|NA|TRBJ1-1
TGTGCCAGCACCGAAGGTGAACGACAGGTTGGAGCCACTGAAGCTTTCTTT
CASTEGERQVGATEAFF
>TRBV14|TRBD2|NA|TRBJ2-7
TGTGCCAGCAGCACAATAGCGGGGTACGAGCAGTACTTC
CASSTIAGYEQYF
>TRBV19|TRBD2|NA|TRBJ2-2
TGTGCCAGTAGTATACTAGCGGGAGGTTTTAACACCGGGGAGCTGTTTTTT
CASSILAGGFNTGELFF
>TRBV9|TRBD2|NA|TRBJ2-1
TGTGCCAGCAGCAATCTGGCTGGACTAGCGGGATCGGGTGAGCAGTTCTTC
CASSNLAGLAGSGEQFF
>TRBV15|NA|NA|TRBJ2-3
TGTGCCACCAGCAGAGGACGGGATTATCTCACAGATACGCAGTATTTT
CATSRGRDYLTDTQYF
>TRBV7-9|NA|NA|TRBJ2-6
TGTGCCAGCAGCCCTCCAGGTTTCCAGGCTTCTGGGGCCAACGTCCTGACTTTC
CASSPPGFQASGANVLTF
>TRBV6-1|TRBD2|few|TRBJ2-1
TGTGCCAGCAGTGAAGCGACGGCTAGCGGGGACAATGAGCAGTTCTTC
CASSEATASGDNEQFF
>TRBV7-6|TRBD1|NA|TRBJ1-1
TGTGCCAGCAGCAAAAGGACAGGGGGCGCGTATGAAGCTTTCTTT
CASSKRTGGAYEAFF
>TRBV7-2|NA|NA|TRBJ2-5
TGTGCCAGCAGCTTGACTAGTACAGAGACCCAGTACTTC
CASSLTSTETQYF
>TRBV7-9|TRBD1|NA|TRBJ1-1
TGTGCCAGCAGCTTAGAGGGGACAGGGGCCACTGAAGCTTTCTTT
CASSLEGTGATEAFF
>TRBV5-1|NA|NA|TRBJ2-2
TGCGCCAGCAGCTCCTCAGTGGTTGACACCGGGGAGCTGTTTTTT
CASSSSVVDTGELFF
>TRBV27|NA|NA|TRBJ2-1
TGTGCCAGCAGTCGAGATCAGGGGCGCGACATCTCCTACAATGAGCAGTTCTTC
CASSRDQGRDISYNEQFF
>TRBV18|NA|NA|TRBJ1-3
TGTGCCAGCTCACCACCGGAGGGAACCTCTGGAAACACCATATATTTT
CASSPPEGTSGNTIYF
>TRBV30|NA|NA|TRBJ2-6
TGTGCCTGGAGTCATACACACTCTGGGGCCAACGTCCTGACTTTC
CAWSHTHSGANVLTF
>TRBV4-1|NA|NA|TRBJ1-5
TGCGCCAGCAGTCAAACAGGTTTCAATCAGCCCCAGCATTTT
CASSQTGFNQPQHF
>TRBV25-1|NA|NA|TRBJ2-2
TGTGCCAGCAGTGACCGCACCGGGGAGCTGTTTTTT
CASSDRTGELFF
>TRBV27|NA|NA|TRBJ2-3
TGTGCCAGCAGTCACCCTCCAGCTAGCAGTCCGCGTAGCACAGATACGCAGTATTTT
CASSHPPASSPRSTDTQYF
>TRBV4-1|TRBD2|NA|TRBJ2-3
TGCGCCAGCAGCCACGTGGGACTAGCGGGGGGGCGAACAGATACGCAGTATTTT
CASSHVGLAGGRTDTQYF